What follows are 19 T cell receptor beta chains derived from one specimen sequenced in a study of a mutant IDH1 vaccine in newly diagnosed glioma. Some clones are missing from TCRdb's copy, which holds only in-frame ones; the method was immunoSEQ multiplex PCR. The table includes tens of thousands of clones, approximately 92% detected once. For these TCRs, the target antigens are not known. Time point in this sample: week 35, safety follow-up. Every vaccination contained 300 ug of the mutant IDH1 20-mer peptide and was paired with topical imiquimod. The input for sequencing was PBMCs, taken from a glioma patient whose treatment included an IDH1 peptide vaccine. These receptors were collected from a man aged 45-60 years with glioma.

The V and J genes are TRBV27 and TRBJ1-5; no definite D call. CDR1 is MNHEY and CDR2 is SMNVEV in the germline V gene (reference sequence). CDR3 size: 15 residues. V lost 3 bases to trimming and J lost 7 bases, with 16 bases between them. CDR3 in amino acids: CASSFASGGSQPQHF. CDR3 in DNA: TGTGCCAGCAGTTTTGCGTCAGGTGGGTCCCAGCCCCAGCATTTT.

V and J are TRBV28 and TRBJ1-4, with D perhaps matching TRBD1 (5 bases). V lost 6 bases and J lost 0, with 11 bases in between. CDR1 and CDR2 (germline): MDHEN, SYDVKM. The CDR3 extends over 15 amino acids. The CDR3 region is CASRGRIATNEKLFF. The CDR3 DNA reads as TGTGCCAGCAGGGGACGGATCGCAACTAATGAAAAACTGTTTTTT.

The chain employs TRBV4-2 and TRBJ1-3; unclear D gene. The CDR3 is 16 amino acids. Trimming removed 0 bases from V and 0 bases from J, with 9 bases in between. The germline V gene encodes CDR1 LGHNA and CDR2 YNFKEQ. In DNA, the CDR3 is TGTGCCAGCAGCCAAGAGTCGTCAGTCTCTGGAAACACCATATATTTT. Amino acids: CASSQESSVSGNTIYF.

The CDR3 bases are TGTGCCAGTAGCAGGGACAGGGGGCAGGAGCAGTACTTC. This encodes CASSRDRGQEQYF. The chain links TRBV19 to TRBJ2-7; 12 bases map to TRBD1. Germline CDR1 reads LNHDA; CDR2 reads SQIVND (reference sequence). The CDR3 is 13 residues long. Trimming removed 6 bases from V and 7 bases from J; junction bases left unmatched: 4.

This chain joins TRBV11-3 and TRBJ2-1, with 9 bases fitting TRBD2. CDR1 is SGHNT and CDR2 is YENEEA in the germline V gene. The length of the CDR3 is 16 residues. The V segment lost 5 bases and the J segment 6 bases; nucleotides outside the gene matches: 11. The CDR3 reads CASSRGSGRAGNEQFF. CDR3 nucleotide sequence: TGTGCCAGCAGCAGGGGTAGCGGGAGAGCCGGCAATGAGCAGTTCTTC.

The chain joins TRBV4-2 to TRBJ2-3, with 7 bases lining up with TRBD2. J gave up 0 bases and V 1 base, and 7 bases lay outside the gene matches. CDR3 length equals 17 residues. In germline, CDR1 is LGHNA, CDR2 YNFKEQ. The CDR3 reads CASSQALAATSTDTQYF. The CDR3 region has the DNA TGTGCCAGCAGCCAAGCCCTAGCGGCAACTAGCACAGATACGCAGTATTTT.

This clone has a single count. The CDR3 loop reads CASSAIQGRDRHF. DNA for the CDR3: TGTGCCAGCAGTGCGATACAGGGGAGGGATAGGCATTTT. The gene calls are TRBV6-5 and TRBJ1-5; 7 bases align to TRBD1. Germline V gene sequence: CDR1 MNHEY, CDR2 SVGAGI. The CDR3 is 13 amino acids. V gave up 5 bases and J gave up 15 bases; unmatched junction bases: 13.

The chain employs TRBV4-2 and TRBJ2-3, with 14 bases matching TRBD2. V lost 4 bases and J lost 10; bases outside the gene matches: 7. Germline V gene sequence: CDR1 LGHNA, CDR2 YNFKEQ. The CDR3 length is 15 residues. CDR3 sequence reads: CASSPGLAGVRAQYF. The CDR3 nucleotides are TGTGCCAGCAGCCCGGGACTAGCGGGGGTAAGGGCGCAGTATTTT.

This chain uses TRBV11-2 with TRBJ2-5; 13 bases match TRBD2. After removal of 1 base from V and 6 bases from J, the junction contained 5 bases not matched to a gene. CDR1 is SGHAT, CDR2 FQNNGV, per germline. The CDR3 sequence is 16 residues long. CDR3: CASSLARTSGRQTQYF. In DNA form, the CDR3 reads TGTGCCAGCAGCTTAGCCCGGACTAGCGGGAGACAGACCCAGTACTTC.

The V call is TRBV5-4, the J call TRBJ1-4; the match to TRBD1 covers 9 bases. The CDR3 totals 15 residues. The junction had 7 bases not matched to a gene; V was cut back by 3 bases and J by 7 bases. Germline V CDR1 and CDR2: SGHNT, YYREEE (reference sequence). The CDR3 sequence is CASSSTGGNGEKLFF. In nucleotides, the CDR3 is TGTGCCAGCAGCTCGACAGGGGGTAATGGTGAAAAACTGTTTTTT.

V gene TRBV10-1 combines with J gene TRBJ2-7, with TRBD1 matching over 9 bases. The CDR3 spans 15 residues. Germline trimming cut 6 bases from V and 2 bases from J; bases unmatched to any gene: 8. CDR1 is WNHNN, CDR2 SYGVQD, per germline (reference sequence). The CDR3 nucleotides read TGCGCCAGCAGCCACGGACAGGGGAGGGCCTACGAGCAGTACTTC. Its translation is CASSHGQGRAYEQYF.

The rearrangement links TRBV18 to TRBJ1-1; TRBD1 might be the D (6 bases). The germline CDR1 and CDR2 sequences are KGHSH and LQKENI. The CDR3 totals 15 residues. The V end lost 0 bases, the J end lost 0 bases, and 8 bases lay between the germline ends. The CDR3 reads CASSPPSGVNTEAFF. In nucleotides, the CDR3 is TGTGCCAGCTCACCACCGTCAGGGGTGAACACTGAAGCTTTCTTT.

The rearrangement joins TRBV29-1 to TRBJ1-2; 8 nucleotides agree with TRBD1. The ends lost 1 base at V and 3 bases at J; junction bases unmatched: 4. From germline, CDR1 is SQVTM and CDR2 ANQGSEA. The CDR3 runs 14 residues. The DNA for the CDR3 is TGCAGCGTTGAAGCCCCGACAGGGGACTATGGCTACACCTTC. It codes for CSVEAPTGDYGYTF. The whole variable domain, remainder taken from reference TRBV29-1 and TRBJ1-2, is SAVISQKPSRDICQRGTSLTIQCQVDSQVTMMFWYRQQPGQSLTLIATANQGSEATYESGFVIDKFPISRPNLTFSTLTVSNMSPEDSSIYLCSVEAPTGDYGYTFGSGTRLTVV.

The chain couples TRBV7-6 to TRBJ1-3; TRBD1 agrees at 7 bases. Germline CDR1 reads SGHVS; CDR2 reads FNYEAQ. Losses at the gene ends were 1 base for V and 4 bases for J; bases not matched to a gene: 7. The CDR3 consists of 16 residues. CDR3 residues: CASSLELRGQGNTIYF. CDR3 bases: TGTGCCAGCAGCTTAGAGCTCCGGGGACAGGGAAACACCATATATTTT.

The chain uses TRBV15 and TRBJ1-1, with a weak D call TRBD1 (6 bases). V lost 0 bases and J lost 11, with 10 bases in between. Germline CDR1 and CDR2: LNHNV and YYDKDF (reference sequence). The CDR3 has 12 amino acids. The CDR3 DNA sequence: TGTGCCACCAGCAGAGATACAGGGTTTGCTTTCTTT. This translates into CATSRDTGFAFF.

CDR3: CASILELAGSQETQYF. The CDR3 DNA reads as TGCGCCAGCATCCTCGAACTAGCGGGCTCCCAAGAGACCCAGTACTTC. This rearrangement joins TRBV5-1 to TRBJ2-5; 9 bases map to TRBD2. CDR1 SGHRS and CDR2 YFSETQ come from the germline V gene. CDR3 size: 16 residues. V was clipped by 6 bases and J by 1 base; unmatched bases: 10.

This chain links TRBV18 with TRBJ2-2; possible D gene TRBD2, 6 bases. V gave up 2 bases and J gave up 4 bases, with 14 bases separating them. The CDR3 runs to 16 residues. Germline CDR1 KGHSH, CDR2 LQKENI. CDR3 sequence: CASSPNGGRSTGELFF. In nucleotides, the CDR3 is TGTGCCAGCTCACCAAACGGGGGTCGGAGCACCGGGGAGCTGTTTTTT.

The J gene is TRBJ2-1, the V gene TRBV7-3; a weak D match, TRBD1 (5 bases). V lost 8 bases to trimming and J lost 8 bases, with 19 bases between them. Germline CDR1 reads SGHTA; CDR2 reads FQGTGA. This CDR3 region has 14 residues. The CDR3 loop is CASSSGRTSDEQFF. The CDR3 nucleotides are TGTGCCAGCTCTTCAGGGCGAACGAGCGATGAGCAGTTCTTC.

The chain combines TRBV6-5 with TRBJ2-7; D unclear. V lost 0 bases to trimming and J lost 6 bases, with 18 bases between them. This CDR3 comprises 16 residues. CDR1 and CDR2 from the germline V gene are MNHEY and SVGAGI. The CDR3 nucleotides are TGTGCCAGCAGTTACTCGAAAACGTCAGGAGTTCGCGAGCAGTACTTC. Translating gives CASSYSKTSGVREQYF.